The entry below gives a single TCR beta chain sequence along with its context. Its antigen is not known. Across eight separate reactions for each sample, cDNA was made. From the 5' RACE reads, TCRdb lists one entry per CDR3 protein and no DNA. The sample totals about 330,000 distinct CDR3 sequences; its top ten clones hold around 2%. Blood samples, whole and unsorted for T cells, yielded the isolated total RNA. The data derive from a study of monozygotic twins with inflammatory bowel disease. General study points: Resolution of different T cell subtypes was not achieved. IBD patients displayed reduced TCRbeta diversity (inverse Simpson) when set against healthy co-twins.

Germline assignment: CDR1 SGDLS and CDR2 YYNGEE. This CDR3 region has 13 residues. Sequencing used blood. The V and J genes are TRBV9 and TRBJ2-5; lacking DNA, the TRBD1 call made by TCRdb goes unchecked. This sequence originates from a human donor with ulcerative colitis or Crohn's disease, or a healthy co-twin of an affected twin (not recorded which). This CDR3 is CASSPDGAETQYF.